This T cell receptor (beta chain) is from a study of cytomegalovirus exposure and HLA in healthy donors. The study ran its PCR with 60 Vbeta and 13 Jbeta primers. The protocol was immunoSEQ multiplex PCR, while the TCRdb copy is restricted to in-frame clones and leaves out a portion. The sample consists of 150,000 to 200,000 clones, approximately 78% of them appearing once. This CDR3 has 15 residues. Germline values: CDR1 SEHNR, CDR2 FQNEAQ (reference sequence). J lost 5 bases, V lost 1 base, and 6 bases had no gene match. The receptor was derived from a woman between 18 and 29 years old in good health and CMV-seronegative. Sequencing was performed on PBMCs. This chain uses TRBV7-9 with TRBJ2-5; 8 bases fit TRBD2. The CDR3 loop reads CASSLVGLGLETQYF. DNA for the CDR3: TGTGCCAGCAGCTTAGTGGGACTAGGGCTGGAGACCCAGTACTTC.